This T cell receptor (beta chain) was identified during a study of blood T cell repertoires in COVID-19. Clinical histories supplied by participants themselves formed the basis of cohort assignment. Donors in Cohort 3 counted as recovered after two negative PCRs, clearance, or symptom resolution. Measured with immunoSEQ multiplex PCR; TCRdb has only the in-frame clones, and not every one. Of fewer than 450,000 clones in the sample, 88% were seen once. The receptor comes from a woman aged 18 to 35 who had recovered from COVID-19. Sequencing was done on a sample of PBMCs or T cells enriched from blood (not recorded which).

CDR3 DNA: TGCGCCAGCAGCCAAGATAGGAACAGGGCGAGCACAGATACGCAGTATTTT. This gives the protein CASSQDRNRASTDTQYF. This rearrangement joins TRBV4-3 to TRBJ2-3; D is possibly TRBD1 (6 bases). The CDR3 extends over 17 amino acids. V was cut by 0 bases and J by 0 bases, with 13 bases left in between. Germline lookup yields CDR1 LGHNA and CDR2 YSLEER.